The 30 T cell receptor beta chains presented below share a single source sample, sequenced in a study of technical replicates of blood from a few donors. Measured with immunoSEQ multiplex PCR; TCRdb has only the in-frame clones, and not every one. The sample consists of around 69,000 clones, roughly 97% of them appearing once. Sequencing was performed on T cells isolated from PBMCs. Receptor source: a human donor in good health.

The rearrangement joins TRBV29-1 to TRBJ2-3, with TRBD1 identical over 9 bases. V shed 3 bases and J 3 bases; nucleotides not matched to a gene: 7. The CDR3 is 15 residues long. Per the germline V gene, CDR1 is SQVTM and CDR2 is ANQGSEA. The CDR3 reads CSVEGDRVATDTQYF. The DNA for the CDR3 is TGCAGCGTTGAGGGGGACAGGGTGGCGACAGATACGCAGTATTTT.

The chain recombines TRBV4-1 with TRBJ2-4; D possibly corresponds to TRBD2 (6 bases). The CDR3 consists of 15 residues. Trimming stripped 1 base from V and 0 bases from J, with 7 bases between. CDR1 is MGHRA, CDR2 YSYEKL, per germline. CDR3 bases: TGCGCCAGCAGCCAAGTCGGGGGAGCCAAAAACATTCAGTACTTC. Protein product: CASSQVGGAKNIQYF.

This chain connects TRBV6-1 to TRBJ1-1; TRBD1 might be the D (5 bases). The CDR3 contains 16 residues. The V gene lost 2 bases and the J gene lost 1 base, with 14 bases spanning the gap. CDR1 and CDR2 from the germline V gene are MNHNS and SASEGT. The CDR3: CASSEKRTGRNTEAFF. CDR3 nucleotide sequence: TGTGCCAGCAGTGAAAAGCGTACAGGCAGGAACACTGAAGCTTTCTTT.

The chain carries TRBV4-1 and TRBJ2-5; the D gene is possibly TRBD1 (6 bases). The germline V gene has CDR1 MGHRA and CDR2 YSYEKL. This CDR3 contains 17 residues. The germline V and J ends were trimmed by 0 bases and 2 bases, with 16 bases remaining between them. CDR3 DNA sequence: TGCGCCAGCAGCCAAGATGGTCGCAGGGGATATCAAGAGACCCAGTACTTC. Amino acids: CASSQDGRRGYQETQYF.

This rearrangement joins TRBV5-4 to TRBJ2-1, with TRBD2 identical over 9 bases. This CDR3 is built from 14 residues. V lost 0 bases and J lost 9; bases outside the gene matches: 4. Per germline, CDR1 SGHNT and CDR2 YYREEE (reference sequence). As DNA, the CDR3 is TGTGCCAGCAGCTTGGAAGCGGGAGGAGGTGAGCAGTTCTTC. Its translation: CASSLEAGGGEQFF.

This chain links TRBV29-1 with TRBJ2-1; 8 bases agree with TRBD2. The germline V gene encodes CDR1 SQVTM and CDR2 ANQGSEA. CDR3 length: 14 residues. J gave up 6 bases and V 2 bases, and 6 bases lay outside the gene matches. The chain's CDR3 is CSVERRGVANEQFF. The CDR3 DNA sequence: TGCAGCGTTGAAAGGCGGGGGGTGGCCAATGAGCAGTTCTTC.

The chain uses TRBV20-1 and TRBJ1-2; D gene ambiguous. Germline V gene lookup returns CDR1 DFQATT and CDR2 SNEGSKA (reference sequence). V lost 5 bases and J lost 6, with 4 bases in between. The CDR3 runs 9 residues. As DNA, the CDR3 is TGCAGTGCTTACAATGGCTACACCTTC. This codes for CSAYNGYTF.

This sequence joins TRBV7-3 and TRBJ1-1, with no clear D. The CDR3 covers 13 residues. Germline-derived CDR1 and CDR2 are SGHTA and FQGTGA. Trimming removed 4 bases at V and 4 bases at J, with 10 bases between. The CDR3, as DNA: TGTGCCAGCAGCTCTACAGAGGGCACTGAAGCTTTCTTT. It is translated as CASSSTEGTEAFF.

The J gene is TRBJ2-1, the V gene TRBV9, with unresolved D. The germline V gene has CDR1 SGDLS and CDR2 YYNGEE. The ends were cut back, 4 bases at V and 8 bases at J, with 16 bases in the middle. The CDR3 contains 14 residues. The CDR3 DNA follows: TGTGCCAGCAGCCCAGGCAACGCCCCGCATGAGCAGTTCTTC. Amino acids: CASSPGNAPHEQFF. The full variable domain, completed using reference TRBV9 and TRBJ2-1, is DSGVTQTPKHLITATGQRVTLRCSPRSGDLSVYWYQQSLDQGLQFLIQYYNGEERAKGNILERFSAQQFPDLHSELNLSSLELGDSALYFCASSPGNAPHEQFFGPGTRLTVL.

The J gene is TRBJ2-2, the V gene TRBV5-4; possible D gene TRBD1, 5 bases. Per the germline V gene, CDR1 is SGHNT and CDR2 is YYREEE (reference sequence). The V gene lost 3 bases and the J gene lost 4 bases, with 10 bases spanning the gap. The CDR3 extends over 14 amino acids. For the CDR3, the DNA is TGTGCCAGCAGCTGGGGCCGTGCCACCGGGGAGCTGTTTTTT. It codes for CASSWGRATGELFF. The full variable domain, its missing parts supplied by reference TRBV5-4 and TRBJ2-2, is ETGVTQSPTHLIKTRGQQVTLRCSSQSGHNTVSWYQQALGQGPQFIFQYYREEENGRGNFPPRFSGLQFPNYSSELNVNALELDDSALYLCASSWGRATGELFFGEGSRLTVL.

In this sample, this clone turned up once. The rearrangement links TRBV6-6 to TRBJ2-1; the match to TRBD2 covers 11 bases. The V segment lost 6 bases and the J segment 13 bases; nucleotides outside the gene matches: 17. In germline, CDR1 is MNHNY, CDR2 SVGAGI (reference sequence). The CDR3 has 16 amino acids. This CDR3 reads CASSHLRSTSGIEQFF. CDR3 DNA: TGTGCCAGCAGCCACCTTAGATCGACTAGCGGGATCGAACAGTTCTTC.

This chain links TRBV28 with TRBJ2-1; 9 positions agree with TRBD2. The J segment lost 6 bases and the V segment lost 9 bases, leaving 9 bases of the junction unmatched. Germline CDR1 is MDHEN and CDR2 is SYDVKM. The CDR3 spans 14 residues. The CDR3 DNA reads TGTGCCAGTACGCTAGCGGGATTCTTCAATGAGCAGTTCTTC. It is translated as CASTLAGFFNEQFF. Full variable domain (remainder filled in from reference TRBV28 and TRBJ2-1): DVKVTQSSRYLVKRTGEKVFLECVQDMDHENMFWYRQDPGLGLRLIYFSYDVKMKEKGDIPEGYSVSREKKERFSLILESASTNQTSMYLCASTLAGFFNEQFFGPGTRLTVL.

The chain carries TRBV10-2 and TRBJ1-1; D may be TRBD1 (5 bases). This CDR3 contains 12 residues. Germline CDR1 WSHSY, CDR2 SAAADI. V shed 3 bases and J shed 3 bases, with 5 bases lying between them. In DNA, the CDR3 is TGCGCCAGCAGTGACAGGGACACTGAAGCTTTCTTT. It codes for CASSDRDTEAFF.

The V call is TRBV27, the J call TRBJ2-7; D not resolved. The V end lost 0 bases, the J end lost 0 bases, and 6 bases lay between the germline ends. Per the germline V gene, CDR1 is MNHEY and CDR2 is SMNVEV (reference sequence). This CDR3 spans 14 amino acids. CDR3 in DNA: TGTGCCAGCAGTTTATCCCACAGCTCCTACGAGCAGTACTTC. Translated: CASSLSHSSYEQYF.

V usage is TRBV2 and J usage is TRBJ2-2; 9 bases agree with TRBD1. The CDR3 sequence is 17 residues long. J lost 2 bases, V lost 6 bases, and 10 bases had no gene match. Germline CDR1 and CDR2: SNHLY and FYNNEI. The CDR3 nucleotides read TGTGCCAGCAGCTGGACAGGGGTTCATTCCAACACCGGGGAGCTGTTTTTT. This sequence encodes CASSWTGVHSNTGELFF.

The V and J genes are TRBV4-1 and TRBJ2-5; D uncertain. Trimming took off 1 base at V and 3 bases at J, with 12 bases between the two ends. CDR3 length equals 15 residues. Germline assignment: CDR1 MGHRA and CDR2 YSYEKL. In DNA, the CDR3 is TGCGCCAGCAGCCAAGGAGGTGGAAATGAAGAGACCCAGTACTTC. Encoded protein: CASSQGGGNEETQYF.

The V call is TRBV27, the J call TRBJ1-6, with 8 bases lining up with TRBD1. CDR1 and CDR2 from the germline V gene are MNHEY and SMNVEV (reference sequence). Germline trimming cut 8 bases from V and 10 bases from J; bases unmatched to any gene: 13. The CDR3 sequence is 15 residues long. CDR3: CASGTGVRGQSPLHF. CDR3 nucleotide sequence: TGTGCCAGCGGTACTGGAGTCAGGGGGCAATCACCCCTCCACTTT.

The chain joins TRBV10-3 to TRBJ2-5; TRBD2 aligns across 10 bases. The V gene's germline CDR1 is ENHRY and CDR2 SYGVKD. This CDR3 is 16 amino acids long. The J segment lost 5 bases and the V segment lost 3 bases, leaving 9 bases of the junction unmatched. CDR3 coding DNA: TGTGCCATCAGTGATGGGGCTAGCGGGGGAGAGGAGACCCAGTACTTC. Translation gives CAISDGASGGEETQYF.

The chain couples TRBV5-1 to TRBJ2-1, with 11 bases that match TRBD2. Trimming took 0 bases from V and 0 from J; bases not matched to a gene: 5. This CDR3 has 18 residues. Per the germline V gene, CDR1 is SGHRS and CDR2 is YFSETQ. The CDR3 region has the DNA TGCGCCAGCAGCTTGGTTAGCGGGAGGGCCTTCTCCTACAATGAGCAGTTCTTC. It codes for CASSLVSGRAFSYNEQFF. The variable domain in full, completed from reference TRBV5-1 and TRBJ2-1, reads KAGVTQTPRYLIKTRGQQVTLSCSPISGHRSVSWYQQTPGQGLQFLFEYFSETQRNKGNFPGRFSGRQFSNSRSEMNVSTLELGDSALYLCASSLVSGRAFSYNEQFFGPGTRLTVL.

The J gene is TRBJ2-1, the V gene TRBV28; 9 bases are shared with TRBD1. Trimming removed 6 bases from V and 4 bases from J; junction bases left unmatched: 7. The length of the CDR3 is 15 residues. The germline gives CDR1 MDHEN, CDR2 SYDVKM. The CDR3 here is CASRSGTGKYNEQFF. The CDR3 nucleotides read TGTGCCAGCAGATCCGGGACAGGGAAATACAATGAGCAGTTCTTC.

The gene calls are TRBV29-1 and TRBJ1-2; 7 bases map to TRBD1. J gave up 5 bases and V 4 bases, and 4 bases lay outside the gene matches. Germline CDR1 is SQVTM and CDR2 is ANQGSEA. The CDR3 consists of 12 residues. CDR3 loop: CSVAETGYGYTF. As DNA, the CDR3 is TGCAGCGTTGCAGAGACAGGGTATGGCTACACCTTC.

This chain links TRBV28 with TRBJ1-4; D remains ambiguous. The CDR3 is made up of 15 amino acids. In germline, CDR1 is MDHEN, CDR2 SYDVKM. V dropped 6 bases and J dropped 8 bases, with 19 bases sitting between them. The DNA for the CDR3 is TGTGCCAGCAGCCGCTCTACAGCGGCGCGAGAAAAACTGTTTTTT. Amino acid sequence: CASSRSTAAREKLFF.

The rearrangement joins TRBV15 to TRBJ1-1; 8 bases are a match to TRBD1. Losses at the gene ends were 5 bases for V and 5 bases for J; bases not matched to a gene: 7. The CDR3 is 14 amino acids. CDR1 LNHNV and CDR2 YYDKDF come from the germline V gene (reference sequence). CDR3 amino acids: CATSLRTGRTEAFF. The CDR3 DNA sequence: TGTGCCACCAGCCTACGGACAGGGCGGACTGAAGCTTTCTTT.

The count of this clone is one. The chain combines TRBV7-9 with TRBJ2-1, with 8 nucleotides matching TRBD2. Trimming took 5 bases from V and 7 from J; bases not matched to a gene: 10. The CDR3 covers 15 residues. Germline V lookup: CDR1 SEHNR, CDR2 FQNEAQ (reference sequence). The CDR3 coding sequence is TGTGCCAGCAGCCCTACGGCCCCGGGAGGGAATGAGCAGTTCTTC. Its protein product is CASSPTAPGGNEQFF.

The chain couples TRBV6-5 to TRBJ2-5, with D possibly TRBD1 on 6 matching bases. V was trimmed by 7 bases and J by 1 base, leaving 13 bases between them. Germline values: CDR1 MNHEY, CDR2 SVGAGI. CDR3 length: 14 amino acids. The CDR3 coding sequence is TGTGCCAGCAATCCTGGACAGACCCAAGAGACCCAGTACTTC. This translates into CASNPGQTQETQYF.

This clone has a single count. The J gene is TRBJ2-5, the V gene TRBV18; D is unresolved. The CDR3 is 13 residues long. V was shortened by 2 bases and J by 1 base, with 5 bases between the two germline ends. Germline V gene sequence: CDR1 KGHSH, CDR2 LQKENI. The CDR3 protein is CASSPTSQETQYF. CDR3 nucleotides: TGTGCCAGCTCACCAACTTCCCAAGAGACCCAGTACTTC.

This chain links TRBV28 with TRBJ2-2; 10 nucleotides align to TRBD2. Germline V lookup: CDR1 MDHEN, CDR2 SYDVKM. The ends lost 10 bases at V and 1 base at J; junction bases unmatched: 3. The CDR3 has 14 residues. This CDR3 is CATQREGNTGELFF. CDR3 DNA: TGTGCCACCCAGCGGGAGGGGAACACCGGGGAGCTGTTTTTT.

The chain uses TRBV18 and TRBJ2-1; D unresolved. The CDR3 covers 12 residues. V dropped 0 bases and J dropped 13 bases, with 10 bases sitting between them. Germline V CDR1 and CDR2: KGHSH, LQKENI. This chain's CDR3 is CASSPPKQLQFF. The CDR3 DNA sequence: TGTGCCAGCTCACCACCAAAACAGCTACAGTTCTTC.

J is TRBJ1-2 and V is TRBV27, with 8 bases identical to TRBD1. Germline V gene lookup returns CDR1 MNHEY and CDR2 SMNVEV (reference sequence). V was pared by 2 bases and J by 5 bases, with 7 bases of the junction left unmatched. The CDR3 runs to 15 residues. The CDR3 protein is CASSLGTGPDYGYTF. The CDR3 region has the DNA TGTGCCAGCAGTTTAGGGACAGGACCAGATTATGGCTACACCTTC.

The chain links TRBV6-1 to TRBJ2-6; D unclear. Germline V lookup: CDR1 MNHNS, CDR2 SASEGT. This CDR3 comprises 14 residues. Trimming took off 6 bases at V and 3 bases at J, with 9 bases between the two ends. CDR3 sequence: CASSHTGGANVLTF. Here the CDR3 DNA reads TGTGCCAGCAGCCACACGGGTGGGGCCAACGTCCTGACTTTC.